A selection of T cell receptor beta chains follows, all from one sample in a study of OX40 agonist ivuxolimab in advanced cancers. The assay was immunoSEQ multiplex PCR, and TCRdb's table has in-frame clones only and misses some. The data hold about 62,000 clones, with 85% observed a single time. Sequenced here: CD4+ or CD8+ T cells sorted from blood, sampled in a trial of the OX40 agonist ivuxolimab. The receptors were gathered from an adult with an advanced solid tumor such as melanoma, head and neck, liver or kidney cancer. CDR3s include the opening cysteine and the closing phenylalanine or tryptophan. D genes are given only for firm matches. The size field is filled for only some rows; it gives once, few, many or a size class.

CASSLWALGGGNTGELFF TGTGCCAGCAGCTTATGGGCCCTGGGCGGGGGAAACACCGGGGAGCTGTTTTTT TRBJ2-2 TRBD2 TRBV7-3 -
CASSEPHLGVTNEKLFF TGTGCCAGCAGTGAACCGCATTTGGGGGTCACTAATGAAAAACTGTTTTTT TRBJ1-4 - TRBV2 once
CASSLVVGGAQPQHF TGTGCCAGCAGCTTAGTAGTAGGGGGGGCCCAGCCCCAGCATTTT TRBJ1-5 - TRBV7-2 few
CASSIVGGLLNQPQHF TGTGCCAGTAGTATTGTAGGGGGACTTCTCAATCAGCCCCAGCATTTT TRBJ1-5 - TRBV19 -
CASNDGGANTGELFF TGTGCCAGTAATGATGGGGGCGCGAACACCGGGGAGCTGTTTTTT TRBJ2-2 - TRBV19 -
CASGSGWEQFF TGTGCTAGTGGTTCTGGGTGGGAGCAGTTCTTC TRBJ2-1 - TRBV12-5 once
CASSLASYPPYEQYF TGTGCCAGCAGTTTGGCGTCCTACCCCCCCTACGAGCAGTACTTC TRBJ2-7 - TRBV27 few
CASSEWEGQTQYF TGTGCCAGCAGTGAATGGGAGGGTCAGACCCAGTACTTC TRBJ2-5 TRBD2 TRBV6-1 -
CASIPGGPNEQFF TGTGCCAGCATCCCGGGGGGGCCCAATGAGCAGTTCTTC TRBJ2-1 TRBD2 TRBV2 -
CASSPARLAGDEQFF TGCGCCAGCAGCCCAGCGAGACTAGCGGGAGATGAGCAGTTCTTC TRBJ2-1 TRBD2 TRBV4-1 -
CASRLAPNTDTQYF TGCGCCAGCAGACTAGCGCCAAACACAGATACGCAGTATTTT TRBJ2-3 TRBD2 TRBV5-1 -
CASSWGRDTDTQYF TGTGCCAGCAGTTGGGGGCGAGACACAGATACGCAGTATTTT TRBJ2-3 - TRBV28 -
CASSLPAGGNHNEQFF TGTGCCAGCAGTTTACCTGCGGGGGGCAATCACAATGAGCAGTTCTTC TRBJ2-1 TRBD2 TRBV28 -
CASSFLAGAETQYF TGTGCCAGCAGTTTCCTAGCGGGGGCTGAGACCCAGTACTTC TRBJ2-5 TRBD2 TRBV28 -
CASSQGGGVANQPQHF TGCGCCAGCAGCCAAGGGGGCGGGGTGGCCAATCAGCCCCAGCATTTT TRBJ1-5 - TRBV4-1 -